One and the same sample provided the 15 T cell receptor beta chains below, sequenced in a study of T cells in Graves' hyperthyroidism and ophthalmopathy. TCR beta CDR3 regions were amplified from RNA. First-round RT-PCR with HTBI primers amplified the TCR CDR3 region. TCRdb ran MiXCR on the multiplex PCR reads and lists one entry per CDR3 protein. The table records some 340,000 distinct CDR3 sequences, roughly 13% of them present only once. The specimen sequenced was blood. The origin of the receptors is a woman in her thirties or forties with Graves' ophthalmopathy.

This clonotype has at least ten counts. The genes are TRBV6-2 or TRBV6-3 and TRBJ1-1; D unresolved. CDR1 is MNHEY and CDR2 is SVGEGT in the germline V gene. With 7 bases removed from V and 4 bases from J, the gap between germline ends came to 10 bases. The CDR3 has 12 residues. The DNA for the CDR3 is TGTGCCAGCACTCGGAGAGGCACTGAAGCTTTCTTT. This codes for CASTRRGTEAFF.

In its sample, this clonotype was seen many times. The CDR3 is CASTRGRDSYEQYF. DNA for the CDR3: TGTGCCAGTACGCGAGGGAGGGATTCCTACGAGCAGTACTTC. The rearrangement joins TRBV19 to TRBJ2-7, with 7 bases that match TRBD2. Germline assignment: CDR1 LNHDA and CDR2 SQIVND (reference sequence). The ends lost 7 bases at V and 1 base at J; junction bases unmatched: 7. This CDR3 has 14 residues.

At least ten counts were recorded for this clonotype. V and J are TRBV6-2 or TRBV6-3 and TRBJ1-1; D remains unclear. CDR3 length: 15 residues. Trimming took 7 bases from V and 1 from J, leaving 16 bases between them. Looked up from germline, CDR1 is MNHEY and CDR2 is SVGEGT. CDR3 DNA: TGTGCCAGCATCGTCAGTGGAAGACCGAACACTGAAGCTTTCTTT. Protein product: CASIVSGRPNTEAFF.

The CDR3 sequence is CASSWTSGNTGELFF. The DNA of the CDR3 is TGTGCCAGCAGTTGGACTAGCGGAAACACCGGGGAGCTGTTTTTT. The rearrangement joins TRBV28 to TRBJ2-2; 10 nucleotides line up with TRBD2. The CDR3 is made up of 15 amino acids. Trimming removed 4 bases from V and 2 bases from J; junction bases left unmatched: 1. Germline CDR1 is MDHEN and CDR2 is SYDVKM.

This clonotype was seen ten or more times. This chain links TRBV20-1 with TRBJ2-3; D tentatively reads TRBD1 or TRBD2 (5 bases each). V gave up 0 bases and J gave up 3 bases, with 13 bases separating them. Germline CDR1 reads DFQATT; CDR2 reads SNEGSKA (reference sequence). This CDR3 region has 15 residues. In DNA, the CDR3 is TGCAGTGCTAGAGATGAGGGTAGACAGACAGATACGCAGTATTTT. It encodes CSARDEGRQTDTQYF.

This clonotype was detected many times. The rearrangement uses TRBV20-1 and TRBJ1-4; the D gene is possibly TRBD1 (5 bases). The V gene lost 1 base and the J gene lost 0 bases, with 9 bases spanning the gap. The CDR3 has 15 residues. CDR1 is DFQATT, CDR2 SNEGSKA, per germline (reference sequence). CDR3 DNA: TGCAGTGCTAGAGGGGCGACAGCAACTAATGAAAAACTGTTTTTT. Amino acids: CSARGATATNEKLFF.

This clonotype was counted ten times or more. This chain connects TRBV11-2 to TRBJ2-1; D gene uncertain. The CDR3 is made up of 14 amino acids. Deletions cut 0 bases from V and 4 bases from J, with 7 bases between. The germline V gene has CDR1 SGHAT and CDR2 FQNNGV. The CDR3 here is CASSLEVGYNEQFF. CDR3 in DNA: TGTGCCAGCAGCTTAGAGGTGGGGTACAATGAGCAGTTCTTC.

There are a few counts of this clonotype. The chain has TRBV6-1 and TRBJ1-2; D possibly corresponds to TRBD1 (5 bases). V shed 10 bases and J shed 2 bases, with 29 bases lying between them. The CDR3 is made up of 18 amino acids. Looked up from germline, CDR1 is MNHNS and CDR2 is SASEGT. CDR3 in DNA: TGTGCCATCATCCCCCTGGAGGCCAGTTGGGACCGGAACTATGGCTACACCTTC. Its protein product is CAIIPLEASWDRNYGYTF.

This chain joins TRBV6-6 and TRBJ2-7, with a tentative D call TRBD1 (6 bases). V gave up 2 bases and J gave up 4 bases, with 18 bases separating them. Looked up from germline, CDR1 is MNHNY and CDR2 is SVGAGI (reference sequence). CDR3 length: 16 amino acids. The CDR3 here is CASSYTYRVEVYEQYF. CDR3 nucleotides: TGTGCCAGCAGTTACACTTACAGGGTTGAAGTTTACGAGCAGTACTTC.

This clonotype has ten or more counts. The chain links TRBV25-1 to TRBJ2-1; D is unresolved. The V gene's germline CDR1 is MGHDK and CDR2 SYGVNS. V was trimmed by 7 bases and J by 5 bases, leaving 21 bases between them. This CDR3 comprises 16 residues. The CDR3: CASIATTTANNNEQFF. The CDR3 coding sequence is TGTGCCAGCATAGCAACAACCACAGCCAATAACAATGAGCAGTTCTTC. Full variable domain (remainder filled in from reference TRBV25-1 and TRBJ2-1): EADIYQTPRYLVIGTGKKITLECSQTMGHDKMYWYQQDPGMELHLIHYSYGVNSTEKGDLSSESTVSRIRTEHFPLTLESARPSHTSQYLCASIATTTANNNEQFFGPGTRLTVL.

This clonotype was seen only a few times. The chain recombines TRBV20-1 with TRBJ1-6; D is undetermined. The V end was cut by 3 bases, the J end by 3 bases, with 9 bases between. Germline CDR1 DFQATT, CDR2 SNEGSKA (reference sequence). The CDR3 has 14 amino acids. Here the CDR3 reads CSASVGNYNSPLHF. Here the CDR3 DNA reads TGCAGTGCTAGTGTGGGGAACTATAATTCACCCCTCCACTTT.

The V call is TRBV9, the J call TRBJ1-2; D remains unclear. With 2 bases removed from V and 7 bases from J, the gap between germline ends came to 12 bases. This CDR3 comprises 13 residues. Germline V gives CDR1 SGDLS, CDR2 YYNGEE. The CDR3 is CASSVRTAGGYTF. CDR3 coding DNA: TGTGCCAGCAGCGTCCGGACGGCAGGTGGCTACACCTTC.

This clonotype was observed many times. The V gene is TRBV13, the J gene TRBJ1-1; the D is unclear. Germline V CDR1 and CDR2: PRHDT, FYEKMQ (reference sequence). This CDR3 has 15 residues. V gave up 3 bases and J gave up 1 base, with 12 bases separating them. The CDR3 is CASSFRATENTEAFF. CDR3 sequence (DNA): TGTGCCAGCAGCTTCCGGGCCACCGAGAACACTGAAGCTTTCTTT.

V gene TRBV9 combines with J gene TRBJ1-6; perhaps TRBD1 as D (5 bases). Germline loops: CDR1 SGDLS, CDR2 YYNGEE. V was cut by 0 bases and J by 4 bases, with 11 bases left in between. The CDR3 is made up of 16 amino acids. DNA for the CDR3: TGTGCCAGCAGCGTAGGGGGGTTCAGTTATAATTCACCCCTCCACTTT. Translation gives CASSVGGFSYNSPLHF.

The V gene is TRBV7-9, the J gene TRBJ2-5; D call uncertain. Deletions cut 6 bases from V and 2 bases from J, with 13 bases between. The germline V gene has CDR1 SEHNR and CDR2 FQNEAQ (reference sequence). The CDR3 is made up of 14 amino acids. The CDR3 loop reads CASSYAGPQETQYF. Written as DNA, the CDR3 is TGTGCCAGCAGTTATGCTGGGCCTCAAGAGACCCAGTACTTC.